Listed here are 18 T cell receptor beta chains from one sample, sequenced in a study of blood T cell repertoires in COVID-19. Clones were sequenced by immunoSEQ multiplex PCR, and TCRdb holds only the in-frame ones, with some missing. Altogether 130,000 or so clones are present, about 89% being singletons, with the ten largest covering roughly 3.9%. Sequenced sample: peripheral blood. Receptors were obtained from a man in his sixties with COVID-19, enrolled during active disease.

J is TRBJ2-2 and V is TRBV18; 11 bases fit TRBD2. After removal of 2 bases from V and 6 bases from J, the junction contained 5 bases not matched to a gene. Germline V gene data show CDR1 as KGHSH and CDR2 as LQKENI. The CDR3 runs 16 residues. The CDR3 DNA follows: TGTGCCAGCTCACCAAAGACTAGCGGGGCTGCCGGGGAGCTGTTTTTT. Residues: CASSPKTSGAAGELFF.

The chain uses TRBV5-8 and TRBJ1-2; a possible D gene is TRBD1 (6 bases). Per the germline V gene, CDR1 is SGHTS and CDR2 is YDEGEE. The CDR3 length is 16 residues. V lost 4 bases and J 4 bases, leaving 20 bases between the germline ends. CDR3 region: CASSRGDTLGAYGYTF. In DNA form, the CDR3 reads TGTGCCAGCAGCCGGGGGGACACCCTAGGGGCCTATGGCTACACCTTC.

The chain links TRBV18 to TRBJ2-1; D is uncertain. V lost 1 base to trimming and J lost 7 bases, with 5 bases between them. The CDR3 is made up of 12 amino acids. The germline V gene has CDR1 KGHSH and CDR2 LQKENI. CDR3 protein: CASSPRRNEQFF. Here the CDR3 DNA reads TGTGCCAGCTCACCACGGCGGAATGAGCAGTTCTTC.

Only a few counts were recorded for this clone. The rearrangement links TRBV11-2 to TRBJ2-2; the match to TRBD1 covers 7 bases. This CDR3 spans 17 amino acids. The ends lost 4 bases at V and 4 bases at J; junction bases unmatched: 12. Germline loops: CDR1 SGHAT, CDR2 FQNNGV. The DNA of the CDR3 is TGTGCCAGCAGCTCCCGTAGGGGGCAATCGGGCACCGGGGAGCTGTTTTTT. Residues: CASSSRRGQSGTGELFF.

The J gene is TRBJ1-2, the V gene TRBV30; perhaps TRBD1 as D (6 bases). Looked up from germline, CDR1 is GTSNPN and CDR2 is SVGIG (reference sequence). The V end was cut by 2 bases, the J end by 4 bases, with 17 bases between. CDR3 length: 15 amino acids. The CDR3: CAWSRRGTQGYGYTF. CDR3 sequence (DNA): TGTGCCTGGAGTCGTAGGGGGACCCAAGGCTATGGCTACACCTTC.

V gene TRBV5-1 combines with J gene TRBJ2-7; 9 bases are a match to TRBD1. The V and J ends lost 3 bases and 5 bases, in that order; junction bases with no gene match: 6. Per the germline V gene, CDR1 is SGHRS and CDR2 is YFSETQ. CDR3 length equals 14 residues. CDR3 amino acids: CASSWGQGIHEQYF. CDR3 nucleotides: TGCGCCAGCAGCTGGGGACAGGGTATCCACGAGCAGTACTTC.

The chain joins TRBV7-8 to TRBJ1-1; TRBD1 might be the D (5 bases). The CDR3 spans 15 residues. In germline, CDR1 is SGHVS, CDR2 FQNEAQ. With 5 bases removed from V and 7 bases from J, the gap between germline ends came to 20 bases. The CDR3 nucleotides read TGTGCCAGCAGCCCGAATACGGGGGGAGCATTTGAAGCTTTCTTT. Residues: CASSPNTGGAFEAFF.

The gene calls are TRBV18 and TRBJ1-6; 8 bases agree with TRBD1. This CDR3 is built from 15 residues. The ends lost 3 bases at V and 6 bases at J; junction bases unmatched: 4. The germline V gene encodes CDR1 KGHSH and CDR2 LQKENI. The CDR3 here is CASSPGTGGNSPLHF. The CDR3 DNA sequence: TGTGCCAGCTCACCCGGGACAGGCGGTAATTCACCCCTCCACTTT.

CDR3 sequence reads: CASSLSLAGGTDTQYF. The DNA for the CDR3 is TGTGCCAGCAGTTTGTCTCTAGCGGGGGGAACAGATACGCAGTATTTT. The chain recombines TRBV28 with TRBJ2-3, with TRBD2 matching 11 bases. The germline V gene has CDR1 MDHEN and CDR2 SYDVKM. V lost 3 bases and J lost 3; bases outside the gene matches: 5. This CDR3 region has 16 residues.

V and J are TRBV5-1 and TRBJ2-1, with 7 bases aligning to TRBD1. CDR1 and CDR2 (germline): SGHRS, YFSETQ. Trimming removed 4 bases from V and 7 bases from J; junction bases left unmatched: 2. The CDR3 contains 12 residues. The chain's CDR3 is CASSPTGNEQFF. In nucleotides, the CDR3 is TGCGCCAGCAGCCCGACAGGGAATGAGCAGTTCTTC.

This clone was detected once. The CDR3 sequence: CASSPAGQPYNEQFF. DNA for the CDR3: TGTGCCAGCAGTCCCGCCGGACAGCCATACAATGAGCAGTTCTTC. The V gene is TRBV7-9, the J gene TRBJ2-1; perhaps TRBD1 as D (6 bases). V lost 6 bases and J 4 bases, leaving 16 bases between the germline ends. Germline CDR1 reads SEHNR; CDR2 reads FQNEAQ (reference sequence). There are 15 residues in the CDR3.

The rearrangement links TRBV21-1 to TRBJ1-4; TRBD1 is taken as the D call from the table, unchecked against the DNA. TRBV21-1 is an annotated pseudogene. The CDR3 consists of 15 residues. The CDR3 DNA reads TGTGCCAGCAGCAATGGGGGCCAAACTAATGAAAAACTGTTTTTT. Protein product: CASSNGGQTNEKLFF.

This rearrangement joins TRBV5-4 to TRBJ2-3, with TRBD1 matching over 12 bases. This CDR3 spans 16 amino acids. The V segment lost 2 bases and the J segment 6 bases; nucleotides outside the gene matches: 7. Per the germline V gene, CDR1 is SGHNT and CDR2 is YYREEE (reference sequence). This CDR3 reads CASSLASGQGADTQYF. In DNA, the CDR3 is TGTGCCAGCAGCTTAGCTTCGGGACAGGGGGCTGATACGCAGTATTTT.

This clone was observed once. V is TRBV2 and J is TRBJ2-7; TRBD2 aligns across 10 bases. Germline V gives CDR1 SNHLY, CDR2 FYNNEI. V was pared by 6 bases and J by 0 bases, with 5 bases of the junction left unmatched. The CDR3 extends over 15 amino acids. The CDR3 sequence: CASSASGGPSYEQYF. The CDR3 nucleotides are TGTGCCAGCAGCGCTAGCGGGGGCCCCTCCTACGAGCAGTACTTC.

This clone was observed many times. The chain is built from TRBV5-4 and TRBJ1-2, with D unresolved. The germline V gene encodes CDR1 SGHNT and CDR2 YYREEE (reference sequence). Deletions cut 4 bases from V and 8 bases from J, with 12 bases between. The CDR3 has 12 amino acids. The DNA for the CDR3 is TGTGCCAGCAGCCCCGGGAGCAGGGGCTACACCTTC. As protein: CASSPGSRGYTF.

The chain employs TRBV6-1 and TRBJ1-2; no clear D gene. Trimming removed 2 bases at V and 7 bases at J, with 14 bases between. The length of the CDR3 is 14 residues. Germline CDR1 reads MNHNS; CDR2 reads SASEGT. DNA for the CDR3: TGTGCCAGCAGTGAAAACGGCAAAACGGGTGGCTACACCTTC. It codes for CASSENGKTGGYTF.

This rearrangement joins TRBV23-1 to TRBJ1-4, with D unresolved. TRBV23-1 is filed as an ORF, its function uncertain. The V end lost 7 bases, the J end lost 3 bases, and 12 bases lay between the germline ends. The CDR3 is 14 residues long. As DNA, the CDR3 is TGCGCCAGCATTACCGCGGGATCTAATGAAAAACTGTTTTTT. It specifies CASITAGSNEKLFF.

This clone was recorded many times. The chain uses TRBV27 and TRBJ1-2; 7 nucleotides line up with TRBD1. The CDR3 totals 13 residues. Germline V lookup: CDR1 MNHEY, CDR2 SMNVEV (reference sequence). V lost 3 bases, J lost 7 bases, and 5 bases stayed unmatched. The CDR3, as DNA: TGTGCCAGCAGTTTTACAGGGGTTGGTGGCTACACCTTC. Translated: CASSFTGVGGYTF.